This T cell receptor (beta chain) is from a study of shared clonotypes between healthy human individuals. Sequencing used immunoSEQ multiplex PCR; TCRdb keeps in-frame clones, though not all of them. This table holds over a million clones, approximately 96% found once. Splitting the CD4+ cells yielded a CD45RA+ naive subset and a CD45RA-negative memory subset. The CDR3 loop spans 18 amino acids. Germline V gene lookup returns CDR1 SGHAT and CDR2 FQNNGV. Trimming stripped 5 bases from V and 0 bases from J, with 20 bases between. The chain combines TRBV11-2 with TRBJ2-1, with D possibly matching TRBD1 (6 bases). The origin of this receptor is a man aged 30 to 45 in good health. The sequenced material came from naive CD4+ T cells sorted from blood. Subset noted: CD45RA+ positively selected. Here the CDR3 reads CASSPKQGSPSSYNEQFF. The CDR3 DNA is TGTGCCAGCAGCCCCAAACAGGGATCCCCCTCCTCCTACAATGAGCAGTTCTTC.